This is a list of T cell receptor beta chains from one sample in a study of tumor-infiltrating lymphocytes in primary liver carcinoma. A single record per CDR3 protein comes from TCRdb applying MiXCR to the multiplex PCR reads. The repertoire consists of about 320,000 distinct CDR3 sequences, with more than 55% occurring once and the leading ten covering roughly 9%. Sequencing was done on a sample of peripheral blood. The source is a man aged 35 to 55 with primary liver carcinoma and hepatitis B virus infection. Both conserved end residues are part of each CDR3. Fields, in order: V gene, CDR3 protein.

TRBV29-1,CSVEGLEGNADTQYF
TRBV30,CAGKRQGLNYGYTF
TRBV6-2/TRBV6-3,CTSSPQGNYGYTF
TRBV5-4,CASSRGTGGRTEALF
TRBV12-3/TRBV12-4,CASSTGQGLYGYTF
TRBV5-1,CASSLDSETGISYNEQFF
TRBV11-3,CASSHWDSSIGELFF
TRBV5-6,CASSLPSGRPLEQYF
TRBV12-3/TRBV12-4,CASSLVGGPSDTQYF
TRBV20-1,CSARDPRGSSYNEQFF
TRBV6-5,CACGKEYGGATFF
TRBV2,CASSGTQGRGQPQHF
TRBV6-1,CANSETGGMYNEQFF
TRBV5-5,CASSLGVSIQETQYF
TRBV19,CASSIIGGVHNEQFF
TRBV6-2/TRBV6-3,CASSDGTGSHQPQHF
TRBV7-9,CASSFSLGKSSYNEQFF
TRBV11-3,CASSSWQAFGSPLHF
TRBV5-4,CASSTTGSYEEYF
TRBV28,CASTLPGSNYGYTF
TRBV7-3,CASSLTGRDTQYF
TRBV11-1,CASSSPGAGDEQFF
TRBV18,CASSPPGSETQYF
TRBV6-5,CASSKGRQVLSGNTIYF
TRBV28,CVSSPPGLARTIQYF
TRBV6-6,CTSKGGNEQFF
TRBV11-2,CASSQNGGHTGELFF
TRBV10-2,CASSEGASGRRQEQYF
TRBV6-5,CASSTGERSIQGEALF
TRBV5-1,CASSLAISAYNEQYF
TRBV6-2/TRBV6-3,CASSYPGRVATDTQYF
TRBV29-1,CSGVPVAGADTQYF
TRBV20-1,CSAHPGTVYTGELFF
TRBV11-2,CAIPKGVSLVTGELFF
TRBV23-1,CASSHPGTKYGYTF
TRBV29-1,CSIRGGGLSETQYF
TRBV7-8,CASSLQSSRFYGYTF